This T cell receptor (beta chain) is drawn from a study of technical replicates of blood from a few donors. The CDR3 is made up of 15 amino acids. V was clipped by 5 bases and J by 1 base, with 15 bases between them. Repertoires were generated with immunoSEQ multiplex PCR, while TCRdb's copy carries only in-frame clones and drops some. The data hold 80,000 to 100,000 clones, with 92% observed a single time. Sequencing used T cells isolated from PBMCs. This receptor was taken from a human donor in good health. The rearrangement uses TRBV5-3 and TRBJ1-1, with TRBD1 as a possible D gene (5 bases). TRBV5-3 is noted as an ORF with a role that remains uncertain. The CDR3 nucleotides read TGTGCCAGAAGGGACGCAAGGGGAGGGAACACTGAAGCTTTCTTT. Its translation: CARRDARGGNTEAFF.